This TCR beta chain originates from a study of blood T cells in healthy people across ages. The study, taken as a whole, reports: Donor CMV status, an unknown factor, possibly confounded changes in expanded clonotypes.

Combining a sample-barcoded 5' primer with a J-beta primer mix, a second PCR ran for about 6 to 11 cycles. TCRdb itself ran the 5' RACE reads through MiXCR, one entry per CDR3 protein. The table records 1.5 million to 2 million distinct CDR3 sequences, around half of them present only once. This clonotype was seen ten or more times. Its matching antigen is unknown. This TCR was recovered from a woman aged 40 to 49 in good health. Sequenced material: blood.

Written as DNA, the CDR3 is TGTGCCATCAAGAGGGACTCCTCCTACGAGCAGTACTTC. Translating it yields CAIKRDSSYEQYF. V and J are TRBV10-3 and TRBJ2-7; the D gene is possibly TRBD2 (6 bases). CDR1 is ENHRY, CDR2 SYGVKD, per germline. The CDR3 has 13 amino acids. The ends were cut back, 7 bases at V and 0 bases at J, with 10 bases in the middle.